These 5 T cell receptor beta chains were all obtained from the same sample, sequenced in a study of blood T cell repertoires in COVID-19. Clones were read by immunoSEQ multiplex PCR, and TCRdb kept only the in-frame ones, dropping some. The sample holds 110,000 or so clones, around 89% seen once. Sequencing input: peripheral blood. The receptors come from a man aged 65-85 years with active or convalescent COVID-19.

The rearrangement uses TRBV27 and TRBJ2-3; D might be TRBD1 (5 bases). The CDR3 has 14 amino acids. Deletions cut 2 bases from V and 0 bases from J, with 6 bases between. Germline CDR1 reads MNHEY; CDR2 reads SMNVEV (reference sequence). DNA for the CDR3: TGTGCCAGCAGTTTAGCAGGGAGCACAGATACGCAGTATTTT. Protein sequence: CASSLAGSTDTQYF.

The chain recombines TRBV19 with TRBJ1-2; 7 nucleotides agree with TRBD1. The CDR3 length is 13 residues. The germline gives CDR1 LNHDA, CDR2 SQIVND (reference sequence). V was clipped by 6 bases and J by 2 bases; unmatched bases: 3. CDR3 amino acids: CASSRTGNYGYTF. In DNA form, the CDR3 reads TGTGCCAGTAGCCGGACAGGCAACTATGGCTACACCTTC.

V usage is TRBV7-9 and J usage is TRBJ2-1; TRBD2 matches 7 bases. The V segment lost 7 bases and the J segment 8 bases; nucleotides outside the gene matches: 11. This CDR3 region has 14 residues. CDR1 SEHNR and CDR2 FQNEAQ come from the germline V gene (reference sequence). This chain's CDR3 is CASILLADWDEQFF. The CDR3 DNA is TGTGCCAGCATTTTGCTAGCGGACTGGGATGAGCAGTTCTTC.

The V call is TRBV5-1, the J call TRBJ2-2; D not resolved. With 0 bases removed from V and 0 bases from J, the gap between germline ends came to 9 bases. Per the germline V gene, CDR1 is SGHRS and CDR2 is YFSETQ. CDR3 length: 16 residues. CDR3 region: CASSLAGSPNTGELFF. In DNA form, the CDR3 reads TGCGCCAGCAGCTTGGCCGGTAGCCCGAACACCGGGGAGCTGTTTTTT.

The CDR3 DNA follows: TGTGCCAGCAGGGGCGGACACGGATTAAATCAGCCCCAGCATTTT. Protein: CASRGGHGLNQPQHF. The chain joins TRBV2 to TRBJ1-5; the D gene is possibly TRBD1 (5 bases). V lost 6 bases, J lost 4 bases, and 16 bases lay in between. Per germline, CDR1 SNHLY and CDR2 FYNNEI. There are 15 residues in the CDR3. Complete variable domain (other parts from reference TRBV2 and TRBJ1-5): EPEVTQTPSHQVTQMGQEVILRCVPISNHLYFYWYRQILGQKVEFLVSFYNNEISEKSEIFDDQFSVERPDGSNFTLKIRSTKLEDSAMYFCASRGGHGLNQPQHFGDGTRLSIL.